Sequencing of this T cell receptor beta chain was carried out in a study of blood T cell repertoires in COVID-19. Study information: Sites across the United States, Italy and Spain contributed samples from acute and convalescent COVID-19.

Participants' reported clinical history set cohort assignment. In the original analysis: Quantification of nucleated cells was approximated via reference gene primer amplification. Using immunoSEQ multiplex PCR, the repertoire was profiled, and TCRdb retains in-frame clones only, with some absent. Clone size and V and J calls were adopted from that table, with D and trimming inferred from the DNA. Seen here are 350,000 to 400,000 clones, roughly 90% observed once, and the top ten hold around 0.91%. The sequencing input was PBMCs or T cells enriched from blood (not recorded which). The TCR comes from a woman under 40 with acute COVID-19.

The CDR3 here is CASSSPPEPQHF. CDR3 bases: TGTGCCAGCAGCTCACCACCGGAGCCCCAGCATTTT. The V call is TRBV11-2, the J call TRBJ1-5; no firm D call. Trimming removed 4 bases from V and 8 bases from J, with 9 bases in between. Germline CDR1 SGHAT, CDR2 FQNNGV. The CDR3 extends over 12 amino acids.